The entry that follows covers one TCR beta chain sequence. Its antigen is not known. The data were obtained in a study of cytomegalovirus exposure and HLA in healthy donors. General study results and limits: The classifier, whose performance was assessed in both the original and validation cohorts, reportedly diagnosed cytomegalovirus status with high specificity and sensitivity. The TCR clusters that emerged in the first cohort tended, a later analysis found, to co-occur in the approximately 130 validation repertoires. Rare TCR sequences dominated, though some public TCRs recurred in many donors.

Some clones are missing from TCRdb's copy, which holds only in-frame ones; the method was immunoSEQ multiplex PCR. In the table there are about 360,000 clones, more than 80% of which are singletons. The germline V and J ends were trimmed by 8 bases and 0 bases, with 12 bases remaining between them. Germline V gene lookup returns CDR1 KGHSH and CDR2 LQKENI. CDR3 length: 14 amino acids. The clonotype comes from a woman between 18 and 29 years old in good health and CMV-seronegative. The chain uses TRBV18 and TRBJ2-3; D perhaps matches TRBD2 (5 bases). The sample comprised PBMCs. CDR3 sequence: CASLAGRSTDTQYF. In DNA form, the CDR3 reads TGTGCCAGCCTAGCCGGTCGAAGCACAGATACGCAGTATTTT.